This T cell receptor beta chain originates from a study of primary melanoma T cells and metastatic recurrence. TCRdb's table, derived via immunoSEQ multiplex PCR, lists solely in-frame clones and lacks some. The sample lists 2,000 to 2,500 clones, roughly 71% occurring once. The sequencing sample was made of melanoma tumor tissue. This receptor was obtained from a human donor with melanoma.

The CDR3 bases are TGTGCCAGCAGCCAAGAGCTCGGTCTTGGGTACGAGCAGTACTTC. Protein: CASSQELGLGYEQYF. The V call is TRBV14, the J call TRBJ2-7; D call uncertain. CDR1 and CDR2 from the germline V gene are SGHDN and FVKESK. With 0 bases removed from V and 4 bases from J, the gap between germline ends came to 13 bases. The CDR3 length is 15 residues. Together with reference TRBV14 and TRBJ2-7, the CDR3 gives the full variable domain: EAGVTQFPSHSVIEKGQTVTLRCDPISGHDNLYWYRRVMGKEIKFLLHFVKESKQDESGMPNNRFLAERTGGTYSTLKVQPAELEDSGVYFCASSQELGLGYEQYFGPGTRLTVT.